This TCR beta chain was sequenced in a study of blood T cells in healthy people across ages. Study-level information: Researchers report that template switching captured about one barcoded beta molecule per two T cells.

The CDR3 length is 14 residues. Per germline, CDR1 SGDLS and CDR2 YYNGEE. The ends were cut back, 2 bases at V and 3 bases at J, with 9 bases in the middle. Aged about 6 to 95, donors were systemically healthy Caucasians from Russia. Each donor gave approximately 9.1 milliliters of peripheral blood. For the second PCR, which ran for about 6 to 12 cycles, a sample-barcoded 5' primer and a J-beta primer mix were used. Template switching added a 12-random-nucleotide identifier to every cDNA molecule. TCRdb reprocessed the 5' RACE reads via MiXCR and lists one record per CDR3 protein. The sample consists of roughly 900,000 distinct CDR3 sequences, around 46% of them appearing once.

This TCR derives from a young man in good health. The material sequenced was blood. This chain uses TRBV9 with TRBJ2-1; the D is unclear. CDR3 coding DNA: TGTGCCAGCAGCGTCCCAGACGGCTACAATGAGCAGTTCTTC. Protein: CASSVPDGYNEQFF.